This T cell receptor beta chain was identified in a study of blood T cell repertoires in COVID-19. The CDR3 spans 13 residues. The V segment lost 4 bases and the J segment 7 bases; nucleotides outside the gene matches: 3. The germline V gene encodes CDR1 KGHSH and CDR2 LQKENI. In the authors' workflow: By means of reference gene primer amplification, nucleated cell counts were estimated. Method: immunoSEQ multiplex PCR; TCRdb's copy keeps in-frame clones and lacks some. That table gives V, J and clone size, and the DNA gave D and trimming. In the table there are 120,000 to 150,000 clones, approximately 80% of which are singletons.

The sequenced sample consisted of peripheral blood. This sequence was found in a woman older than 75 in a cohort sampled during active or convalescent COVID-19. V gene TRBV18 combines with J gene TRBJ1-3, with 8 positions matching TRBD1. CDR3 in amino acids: CASSRTGYNTIYF. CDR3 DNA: TGTGCCAGCTCACGGACAGGGTACAACACCATATATTTT.